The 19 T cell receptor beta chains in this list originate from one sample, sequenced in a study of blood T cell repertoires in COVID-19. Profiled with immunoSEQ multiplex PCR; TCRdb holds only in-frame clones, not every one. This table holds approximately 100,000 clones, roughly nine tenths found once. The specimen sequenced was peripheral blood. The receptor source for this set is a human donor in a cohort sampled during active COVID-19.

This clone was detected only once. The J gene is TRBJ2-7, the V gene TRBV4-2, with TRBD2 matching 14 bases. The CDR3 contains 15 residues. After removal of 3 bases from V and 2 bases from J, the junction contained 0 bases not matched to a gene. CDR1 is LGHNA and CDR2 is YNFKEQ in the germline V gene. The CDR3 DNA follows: TGTGCCAGCAGCCAGACTAGCGGGGGGGCCTACGAGCAGTACTTC. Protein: CASSQTSGGAYEQYF.

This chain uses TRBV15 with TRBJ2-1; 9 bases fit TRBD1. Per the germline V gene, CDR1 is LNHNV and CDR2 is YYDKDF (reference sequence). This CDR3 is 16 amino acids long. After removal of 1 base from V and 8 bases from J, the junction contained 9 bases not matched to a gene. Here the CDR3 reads CATSRVRTGAEDEQFF. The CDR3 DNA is TGTGCCACCAGCAGAGTTCGGACAGGGGCTGAGGATGAGCAGTTCTTC.

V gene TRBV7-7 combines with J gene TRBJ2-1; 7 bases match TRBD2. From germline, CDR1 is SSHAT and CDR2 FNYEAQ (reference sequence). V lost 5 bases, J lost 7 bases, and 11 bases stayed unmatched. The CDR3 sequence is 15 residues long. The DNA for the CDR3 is TGTGCCAGCAGCAAGGGACTACCCGGCAGTAATGAGCAGTTCTTC. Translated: CASSKGLPGSNEQFF.

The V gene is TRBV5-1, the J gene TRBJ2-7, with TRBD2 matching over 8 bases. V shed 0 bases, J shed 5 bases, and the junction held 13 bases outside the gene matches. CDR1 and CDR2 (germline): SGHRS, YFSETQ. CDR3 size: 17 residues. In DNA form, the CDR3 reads TGCGCCAGCAGCTTGGGTACGAGCGGGAGTATTAGGAACGAGCAGTACTTC. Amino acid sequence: CASSLGTSGSIRNEQYF.

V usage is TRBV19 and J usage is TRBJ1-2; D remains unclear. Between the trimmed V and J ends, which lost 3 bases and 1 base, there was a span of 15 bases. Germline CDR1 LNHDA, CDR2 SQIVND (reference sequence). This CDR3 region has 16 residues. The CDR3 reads CASSIPSAGSNYGYTF. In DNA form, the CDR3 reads TGTGCCAGTAGTATCCCTTCCGCAGGTAGTAACTATGGCTACACCTTC.

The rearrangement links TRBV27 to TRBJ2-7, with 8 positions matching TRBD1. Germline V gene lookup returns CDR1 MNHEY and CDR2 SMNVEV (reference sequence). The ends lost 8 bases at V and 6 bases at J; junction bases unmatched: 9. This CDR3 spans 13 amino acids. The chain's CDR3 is CASRRAGGAEQYF. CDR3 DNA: TGTGCCAGCCGGCGGGCAGGGGGCGCCGAGCAGTACTTC.

The CDR3 DNA reads as TGTGCCAGCAGCTTAAATCCGGCTAGCGGGGGGTTAGATACGCAGTATTTT. Amino acids: CASSLNPASGGLDTQYF. The chain uses TRBV7-3 and TRBJ2-3; 11 nucleotides align to TRBD2. The V segment lost 1 base and the J segment 5 bases; nucleotides outside the gene matches: 8. Germline V lookup: CDR1 SGHTA, CDR2 FQGTGA. The CDR3 sequence is 17 residues long.

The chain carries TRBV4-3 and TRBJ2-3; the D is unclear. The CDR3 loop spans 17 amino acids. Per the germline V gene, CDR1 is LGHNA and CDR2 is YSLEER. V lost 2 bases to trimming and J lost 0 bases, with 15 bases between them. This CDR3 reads CASSQSVVETSTDTQYF. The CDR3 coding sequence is TGCGCCAGCAGCCAATCAGTCGTTGAGACTAGCACAGATACGCAGTATTTT.

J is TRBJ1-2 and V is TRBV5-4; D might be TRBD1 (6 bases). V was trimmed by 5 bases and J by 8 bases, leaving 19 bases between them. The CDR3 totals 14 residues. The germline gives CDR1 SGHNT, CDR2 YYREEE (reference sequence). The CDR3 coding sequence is TGTGCCAGCAGATATGGGGCAACAGGGCAGGGCTACACCTTC. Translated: CASRYGATGQGYTF.

The CDR3 spells CASSYSMRNEQFF. The DNA of the CDR3 is TGTGCCAGCAGTTACTCGATGCGGAATGAGCAGTTCTTC. V usage is TRBV6-6 and J usage is TRBJ2-1; D unresolved. Germline V lookup: CDR1 MNHNY, CDR2 SVGAGI (reference sequence). The CDR3 contains 13 residues. Trimming cost V 0 bases and J 7 bases, with 7 bases left between them.

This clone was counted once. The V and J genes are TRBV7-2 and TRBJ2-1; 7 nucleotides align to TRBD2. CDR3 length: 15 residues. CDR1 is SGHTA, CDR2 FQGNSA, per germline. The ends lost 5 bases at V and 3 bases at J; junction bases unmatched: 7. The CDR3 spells CASSARLAGYNEQFF. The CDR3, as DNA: TGTGCCAGCAGCGCACGACTAGCAGGCTACAATGAGCAGTTCTTC. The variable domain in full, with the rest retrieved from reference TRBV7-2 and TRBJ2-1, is GAGVSQSPSNKVTEKGKDVELRCDPISGHTALYWYRQSLGQGLEFLIYFQGNSAPDKSGLPSDRFSAERTGGSVSTLTIQRTQQEDSAVYLCASSARLAGYNEQFFGPGTRLTVL.

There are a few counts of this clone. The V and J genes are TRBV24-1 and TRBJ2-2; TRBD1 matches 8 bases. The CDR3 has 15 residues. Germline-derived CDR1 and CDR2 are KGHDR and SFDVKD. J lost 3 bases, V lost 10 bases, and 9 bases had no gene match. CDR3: CATKSGQADTGELFF. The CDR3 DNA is TGTGCCACGAAATCGGGACAGGCGGACACCGGGGAGCTGTTTTTT.

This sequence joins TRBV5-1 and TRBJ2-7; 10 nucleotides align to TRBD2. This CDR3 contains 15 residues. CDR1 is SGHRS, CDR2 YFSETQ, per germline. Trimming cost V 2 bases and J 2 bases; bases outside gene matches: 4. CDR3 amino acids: CASSFSGRSTYEQYF. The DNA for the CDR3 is TGCGCCAGCAGCTTTAGCGGGAGGTCAACCTACGAGCAGTACTTC.

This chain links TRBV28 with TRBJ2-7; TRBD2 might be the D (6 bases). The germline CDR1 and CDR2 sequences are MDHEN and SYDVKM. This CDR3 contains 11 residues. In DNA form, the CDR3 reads TGTGCAACTGGGGGGAGCGACGAGCAGTACTTC. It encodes CATGGSDEQYF.

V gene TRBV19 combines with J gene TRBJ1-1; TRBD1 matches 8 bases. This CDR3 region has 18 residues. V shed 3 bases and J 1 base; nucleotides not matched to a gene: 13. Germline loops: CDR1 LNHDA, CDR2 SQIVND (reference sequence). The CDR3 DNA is TGTGCCAGTAGTATTAGAGGGCAGGGGGCATCCGCGAACACTGAAGCTTTCTTT. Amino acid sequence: CASSIRGQGASANTEAFF.

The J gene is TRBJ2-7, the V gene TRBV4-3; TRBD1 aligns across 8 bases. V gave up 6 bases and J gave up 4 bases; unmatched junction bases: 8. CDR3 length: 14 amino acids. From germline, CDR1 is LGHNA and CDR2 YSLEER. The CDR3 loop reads CASSPGQAHYEQYF. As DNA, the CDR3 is TGCGCCAGCAGTCCGGGACAGGCCCATTACGAGCAGTACTTC.

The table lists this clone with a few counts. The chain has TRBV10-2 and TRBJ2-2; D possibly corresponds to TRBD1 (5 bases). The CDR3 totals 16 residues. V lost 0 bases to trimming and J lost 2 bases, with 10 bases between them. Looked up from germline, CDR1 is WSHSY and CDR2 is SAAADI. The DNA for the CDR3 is TGCGCCAGCAGTGAGTCAACAGGACCAAACACCGGGGAGCTGTTTTTT. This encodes CASSESTGPNTGELFF.

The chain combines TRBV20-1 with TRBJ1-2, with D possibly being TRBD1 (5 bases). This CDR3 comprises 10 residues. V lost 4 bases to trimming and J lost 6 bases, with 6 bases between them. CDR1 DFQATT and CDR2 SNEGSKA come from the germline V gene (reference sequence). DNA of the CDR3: TGCAGTGCTACGGGGGATGGCTACACCTTC. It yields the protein CSATGDGYTF.

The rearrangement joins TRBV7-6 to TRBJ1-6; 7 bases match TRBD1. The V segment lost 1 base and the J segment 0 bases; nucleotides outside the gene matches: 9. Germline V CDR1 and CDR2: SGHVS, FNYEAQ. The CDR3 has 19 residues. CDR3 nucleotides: TGTGCCAGCAGCTTAGGAGGGGGCGGGTCAAGCTCCTATAATTCACCCCTCCACTTT. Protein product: CASSLGGGGSSSYNSPLHF.